This T cell receptor beta chain was recorded in a study of T cell responses to AZD1222 COVID-19 vaccine. Analyses pooled second doses at about 4 or about 12 weeks. Clones were sequenced by immunoSEQ multiplex PCR, and TCRdb holds only the in-frame ones, with some missing. The table records tens of thousands of clones, approximately 90% of them present only once. The V gene's germline CDR1 is SGHTA and CDR2 FQGNSA. Trimming took 1 base from V and 2 from J, leaving 5 bases between them. The CDR3 extends over 13 amino acids. This sample comprised peripheral blood, obtained 28 days after the second AZD1222 dose. The sequence derives from an adult who received the AZD1222 COVID-19 vaccine. This sequence joins TRBV7-2 and TRBJ1-2, with no clear D. The DNA of the CDR3 is TGTGCCAGCAGCTTAGATAACAACTATGGCTACACCTTC. It codes for CASSLDNNYGYTF.